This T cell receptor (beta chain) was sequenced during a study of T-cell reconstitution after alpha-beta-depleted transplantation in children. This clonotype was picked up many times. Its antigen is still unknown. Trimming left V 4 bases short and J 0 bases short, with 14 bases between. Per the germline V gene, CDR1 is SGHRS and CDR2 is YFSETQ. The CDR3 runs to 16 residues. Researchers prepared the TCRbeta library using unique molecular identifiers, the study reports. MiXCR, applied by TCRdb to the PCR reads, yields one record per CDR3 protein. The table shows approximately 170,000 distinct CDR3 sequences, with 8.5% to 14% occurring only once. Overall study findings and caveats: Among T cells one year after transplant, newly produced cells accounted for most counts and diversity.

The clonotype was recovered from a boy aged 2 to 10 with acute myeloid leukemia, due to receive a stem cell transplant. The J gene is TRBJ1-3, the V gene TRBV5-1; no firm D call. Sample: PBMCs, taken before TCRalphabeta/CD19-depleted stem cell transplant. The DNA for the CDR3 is TGCGCCAGCAGCCTTCCCTCCGCGAGCTCTGGAAACACCATATATTTT. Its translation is CASSLPSASSGNTIYF.